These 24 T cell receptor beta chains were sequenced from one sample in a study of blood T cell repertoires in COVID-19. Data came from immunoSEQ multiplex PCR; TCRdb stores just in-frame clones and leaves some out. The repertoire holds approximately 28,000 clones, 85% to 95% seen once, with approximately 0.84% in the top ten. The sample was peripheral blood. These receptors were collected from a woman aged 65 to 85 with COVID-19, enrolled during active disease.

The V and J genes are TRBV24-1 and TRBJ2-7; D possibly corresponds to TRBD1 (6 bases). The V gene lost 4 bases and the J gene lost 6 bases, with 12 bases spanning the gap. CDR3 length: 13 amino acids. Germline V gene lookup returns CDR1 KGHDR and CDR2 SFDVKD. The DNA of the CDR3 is TGTGCCACCAGTGACCTCTTGACAGGCGAGCAGTACTTC. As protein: CATSDLLTGEQYF.

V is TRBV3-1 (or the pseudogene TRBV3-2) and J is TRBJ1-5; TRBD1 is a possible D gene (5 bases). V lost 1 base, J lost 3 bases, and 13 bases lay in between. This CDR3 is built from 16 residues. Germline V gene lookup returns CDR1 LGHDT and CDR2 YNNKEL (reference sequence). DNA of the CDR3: TGTGCCAGCAGCCAAGGGTTGGGGCTTAACAATCAGCCCCAGCATTTT. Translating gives CASSQGLGLNNQPQHF.

The CDR3 DNA reads as TGTGCCAGCAGTTACAGGGGCGAGCAGTACTTC. As protein: CASSYRGEQYF. The chain links TRBV6-5 to TRBJ2-7; D possibly corresponds to TRBD1 (5 bases). This CDR3 has 11 amino acids. V was trimmed by 2 bases and J by 6 bases, leaving 5 bases between them. The germline CDR1 and CDR2 sequences are MNHEY and SVGAGI.

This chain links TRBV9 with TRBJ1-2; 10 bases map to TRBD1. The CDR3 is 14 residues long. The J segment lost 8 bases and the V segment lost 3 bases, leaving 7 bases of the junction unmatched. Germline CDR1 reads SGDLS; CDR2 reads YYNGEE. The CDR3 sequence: CASSAHGTGDGYTF. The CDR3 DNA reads TGTGCCAGCAGCGCCCACGGGACAGGGGACGGCTACACCTTC.

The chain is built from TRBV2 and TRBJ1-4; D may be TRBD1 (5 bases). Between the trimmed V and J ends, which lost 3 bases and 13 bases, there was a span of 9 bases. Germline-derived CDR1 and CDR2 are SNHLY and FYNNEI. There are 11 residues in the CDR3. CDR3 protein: CASSEQGGLFF. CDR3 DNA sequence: TGTGCCAGCAGTGAGCAGGGAGGACTGTTTTTT.

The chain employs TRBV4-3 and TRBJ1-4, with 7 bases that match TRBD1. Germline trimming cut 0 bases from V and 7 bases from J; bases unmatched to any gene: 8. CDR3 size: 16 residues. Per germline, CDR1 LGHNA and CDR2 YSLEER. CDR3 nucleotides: TGCGCCAGCAGCCAAGATCCAACAGGGGCAGTTGAAAAACTGTTTTTT. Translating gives CASSQDPTGAVEKLFF.

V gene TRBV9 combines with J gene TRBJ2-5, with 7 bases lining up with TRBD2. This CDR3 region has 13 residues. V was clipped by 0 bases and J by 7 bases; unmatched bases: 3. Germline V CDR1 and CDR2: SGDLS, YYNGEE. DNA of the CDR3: TGTGCCAGCAGCGTAGGGGCTAGCGGGACCCAGTACTTC. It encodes CASSVGASGTQYF.

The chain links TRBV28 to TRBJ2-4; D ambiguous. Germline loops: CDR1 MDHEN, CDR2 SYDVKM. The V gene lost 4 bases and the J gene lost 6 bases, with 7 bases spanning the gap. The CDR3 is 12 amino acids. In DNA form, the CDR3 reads TGTGCCAGCAGTTACGGTGTAAACATTCAGTACTTC. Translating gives CASSYGVNIQYF.

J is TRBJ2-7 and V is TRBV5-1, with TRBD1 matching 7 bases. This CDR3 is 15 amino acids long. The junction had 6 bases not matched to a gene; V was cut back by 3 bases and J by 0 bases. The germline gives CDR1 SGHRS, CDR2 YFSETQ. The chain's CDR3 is CASSYGQDPSYEQYF. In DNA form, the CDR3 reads TGCGCCAGCAGCTATGGACAGGATCCCTCCTACGAGCAGTACTTC.

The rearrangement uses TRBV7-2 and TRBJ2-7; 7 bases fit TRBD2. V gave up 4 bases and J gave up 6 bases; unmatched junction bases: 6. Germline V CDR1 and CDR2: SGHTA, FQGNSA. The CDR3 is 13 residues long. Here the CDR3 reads CASSSATSVEQYF. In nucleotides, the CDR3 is TGTGCCAGCAGCTCTGCTACTAGCGTCGAGCAGTACTTC. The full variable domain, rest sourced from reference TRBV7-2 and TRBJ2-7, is GAGVSQSPSNKVTEKGKDVELRCDPISGHTALYWYRQSLGQGLEFLIYFQGNSAPDKSGLPSDRFSAERTGGSVSTLTIQRTQQEDSAVYLCASSSATSVEQYFGPGTRLTVT.

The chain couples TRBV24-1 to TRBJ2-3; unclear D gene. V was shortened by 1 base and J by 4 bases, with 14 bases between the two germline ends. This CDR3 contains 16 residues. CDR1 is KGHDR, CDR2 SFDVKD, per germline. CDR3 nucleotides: TGTGCCACCAGTGATTTCAAGTTCTTCGGTCCAGATACGCAGTATTTT. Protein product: CATSDFKFFGPDTQYF.

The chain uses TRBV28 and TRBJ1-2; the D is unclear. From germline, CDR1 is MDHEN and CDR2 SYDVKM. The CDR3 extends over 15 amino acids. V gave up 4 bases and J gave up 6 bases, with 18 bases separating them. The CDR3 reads CASSSPSEPRDGYTF. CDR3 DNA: TGTGCCAGCAGTTCCCCGAGCGAACCCCGGGATGGCTACACCTTC.

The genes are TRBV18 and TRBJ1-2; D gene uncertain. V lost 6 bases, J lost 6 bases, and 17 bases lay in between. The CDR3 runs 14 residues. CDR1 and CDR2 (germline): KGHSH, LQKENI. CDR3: CASSVRGTNDGYTF. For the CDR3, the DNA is TGTGCCAGCTCGGTGCGGGGTACAAACGATGGCTACACCTTC.

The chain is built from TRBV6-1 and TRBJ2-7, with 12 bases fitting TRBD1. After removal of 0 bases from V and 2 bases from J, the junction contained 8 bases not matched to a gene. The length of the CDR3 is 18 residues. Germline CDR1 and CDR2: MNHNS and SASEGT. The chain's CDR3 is CASSEAWDRGLMTYEQYF. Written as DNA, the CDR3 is TGTGCCAGCAGTGAAGCATGGGACAGGGGGCTTATGACCTACGAGCAGTACTTC.

In DNA, the CDR3 is TGTGCCAGCAGACCGGGACAGGGATCCTACGAGCAGTACTTC. Translating gives CASRPGQGSYEQYF. The V call is TRBV28, the J call TRBJ2-7; TRBD1 matches 9 bases. Looked up from germline, CDR1 is MDHEN and CDR2 is SYDVKM. The CDR3 is 14 amino acids. Germline trimming cut 6 bases from V and 1 base from J; bases unmatched to any gene: 4. The entire variable domain, with the rest obtained from reference TRBV28 and TRBJ2-7, is as follows: DVKVTQSSRYLVKRTGEKVFLECVQDMDHENMFWYRQDPGLGLRLIYFSYDVKMKEKGDIPEGYSVSREKKERFSLILESASTNQTSMYLCASRPGQGSYEQYFGPGTRLTVT.

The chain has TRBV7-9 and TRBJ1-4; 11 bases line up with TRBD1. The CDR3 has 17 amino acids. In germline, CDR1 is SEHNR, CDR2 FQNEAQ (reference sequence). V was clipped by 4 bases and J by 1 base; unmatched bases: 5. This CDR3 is CASSWGQGGRTNEKLFF. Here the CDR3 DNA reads TGTGCCAGCAGCTGGGGACAGGGGGGAAGAACTAATGAAAAACTGTTTTTT.

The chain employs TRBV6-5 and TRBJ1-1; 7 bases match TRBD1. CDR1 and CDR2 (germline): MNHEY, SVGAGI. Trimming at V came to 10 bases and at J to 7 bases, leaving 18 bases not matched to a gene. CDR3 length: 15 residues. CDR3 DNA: TGTGCCATCCTTAGGGGGCCGCCAAGCGCAAGTGAAGCTTTCTTT. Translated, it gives CAILRGPPSASEAFF.

This chain's CDR3 is CAIRASGSLTNTGELFF. CDR3 bases: TGTGCCATCAGGGCTAGCGGGAGTCTCACGAACACCGGGGAGCTGTTTTTT. The chain joins TRBV10-3 to TRBJ2-2, with TRBD2 matching over 10 bases. The CDR3 totals 17 residues. Germline CDR1 and CDR2: ENHRY and SYGVKD. Unmatched junction bases numbered 7, after V lost 6 bases and J lost 0 bases.

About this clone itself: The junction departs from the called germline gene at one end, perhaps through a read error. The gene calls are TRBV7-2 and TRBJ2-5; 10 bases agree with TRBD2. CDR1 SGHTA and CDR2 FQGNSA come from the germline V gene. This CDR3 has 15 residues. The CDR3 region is CASSLAGVGQETQYF. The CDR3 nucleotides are TGTGCCAGCAGCCTAGCGGGAGTGGGACAAGAGACCCAGTACTTC.

Written as DNA, the CDR3 is TGTGCCATCAGCGCAGGGGGGATCAATGAGCAGTTCTTC. This gives the protein CAISAGGINEQFF. V is TRBV10-3 and J is TRBJ2-1; perhaps TRBD1 as D (7 bases). V was clipped by 6 bases and J by 6 bases, with 12 bases between them. Looked up from germline, CDR1 is ENHRY and CDR2 is SYGVKD. The CDR3 is 13 amino acids.

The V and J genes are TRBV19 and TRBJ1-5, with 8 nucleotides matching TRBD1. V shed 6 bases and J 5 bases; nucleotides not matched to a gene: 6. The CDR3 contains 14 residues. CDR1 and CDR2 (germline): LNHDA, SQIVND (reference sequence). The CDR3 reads CASSADRDYQPQHF. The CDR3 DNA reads TGTGCCAGTAGCGCGGACAGGGACTATCAGCCCCAGCATTTT.

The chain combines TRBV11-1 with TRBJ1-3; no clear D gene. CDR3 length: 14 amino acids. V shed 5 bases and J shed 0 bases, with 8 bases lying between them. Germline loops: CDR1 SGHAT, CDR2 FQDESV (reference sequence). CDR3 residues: CASSPNYSGNTIYF. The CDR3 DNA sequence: TGTGCCAGCAGCCCCAACTACTCTGGAAACACCATATATTTT.

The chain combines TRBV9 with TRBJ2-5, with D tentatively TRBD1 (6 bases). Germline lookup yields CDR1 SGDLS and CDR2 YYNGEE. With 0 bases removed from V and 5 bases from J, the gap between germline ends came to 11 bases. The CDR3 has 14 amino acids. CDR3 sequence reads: CASSVGGQWETQYF. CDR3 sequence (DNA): TGTGCCAGCAGCGTAGGAGGACAGTGGGAGACCCAGTACTTC.

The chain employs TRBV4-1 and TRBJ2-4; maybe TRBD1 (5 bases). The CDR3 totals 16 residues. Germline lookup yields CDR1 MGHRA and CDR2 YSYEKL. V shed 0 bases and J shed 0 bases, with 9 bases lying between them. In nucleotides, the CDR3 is TGCGCCAGCAGCCAAGATGGGGCACTAGCCAAAAACATTCAGTACTTC. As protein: CASSQDGALAKNIQYF.